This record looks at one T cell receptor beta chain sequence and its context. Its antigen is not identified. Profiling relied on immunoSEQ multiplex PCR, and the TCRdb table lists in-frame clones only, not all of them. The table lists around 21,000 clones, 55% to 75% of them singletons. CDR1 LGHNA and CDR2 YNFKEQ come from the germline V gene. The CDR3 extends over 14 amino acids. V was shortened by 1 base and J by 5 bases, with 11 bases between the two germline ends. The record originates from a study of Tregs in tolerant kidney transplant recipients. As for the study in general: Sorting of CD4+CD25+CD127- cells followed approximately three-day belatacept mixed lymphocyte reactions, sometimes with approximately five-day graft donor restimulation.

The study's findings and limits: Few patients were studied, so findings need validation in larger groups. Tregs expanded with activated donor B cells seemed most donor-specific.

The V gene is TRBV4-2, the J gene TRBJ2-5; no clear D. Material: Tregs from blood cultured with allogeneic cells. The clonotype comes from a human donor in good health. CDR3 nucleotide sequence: TGTGCCAGCAGCCAAGGGGCCCTCCGGGAGACCCAGTACTTC. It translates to CASSQGALRETQYF.